This T cell receptor beta chain was documented in a study of OX40 agonist ivuxolimab in advanced cancers. Study information: Partial responses were recorded for three patients, including one with hepatocellular carcinoma and two with cutaneous melanoma. Study-wide findings and caveats: CD4+ and CD8+ T cells in blood underwent clonal expansion by week 6 at 0.1 to 3.0 mg/kg. The 0.1-3.0 mg/kg partial responders had among the lowest clonal expansion.

Repertoires were generated with immunoSEQ multiplex PCR, while TCRdb's copy carries only in-frame clones and drops some. Of tens of thousands of clones listed, around 90% are singletons. On this clone itself: Its antigen is as yet unknown.

This CDR3 comprises 14 residues. CDR1 MDHEN and CDR2 SYDVKM come from the germline V gene. V lost 7 bases and J lost 9, with 22 bases in between. The TCR sequence derives from an adult with an advanced solid tumor such as melanoma, head and neck, liver or kidney cancer. The source was CD4+ or CD8+ T cells sorted from blood, collected in a trial of the OX40 agonist ivuxolimab. This chain links TRBV28 with TRBJ2-7; TRBD1 is a possible D gene (6 bases). The CDR3 spells CASTLGGQNGGQYF. CDR3 bases: TGTGCCAGCACCCTTGGGGGACAAAATGGGGGGCAGTACTTC.